Here is one TCR beta chain with its context. The assay was immunoSEQ multiplex PCR, and TCRdb's table has in-frame clones only and misses some. The data show 95,000 to 110,000 clones, less than 95% seen once. The CDR3 is 16 amino acids. The germline V and J ends were trimmed by 0 bases and 4 bases, with 13 bases remaining between them. Germline CDR1 reads LNHNV; CDR2 reads YYDKDF (reference sequence). This entry is derived from a study of T cell changes during pregnancy in multiple sclerosis. The sequencing here drew on peripheral blood, taken in the third trimester of pregnancy. This sequence was found in a female donor in good health, enrolled as a control in a pregnancy study. J is TRBJ1-3 and V is TRBV15; no firm D call. The CDR3 nucleotides are TGTGCCACCAGCAGAGACCTTCCCGGAGCCGGAAACACCATATATTTT. The encoded protein is CATSRDLPGAGNTIYF.